This T cell receptor beta chain was recovered during a study of Tregs in tolerant kidney transplant recipients. Overall study context: The nonmyeloablative bone marrow transplants came from related graft donors, with transient mixed chimerism. Points from the study as a whole: Biological reproducibility was not directly addressed in this study. Antigen-driven expansion was suggested because donor-specific Tregs expanded more than all Tregs in tolerant patients.

Losses at the gene ends were 1 base for V and 5 bases for J; bases not matched to a gene: 8. CDR1 and CDR2 from the germline V gene are LGHNT and FRNRAP. This CDR3 comprises 17 residues. The method was immunoSEQ multiplex PCR; TCRdb's version includes in-frame clones alone and lacks a portion of them. This sample has tens of thousands of clones, with 70% to 90% found just once. CD4+CD25+CD127- Tregs, CD4+CD25- non-Tregs, CD4 and CD8 cells were sorted. Concerning this clone itself: Its target is not known.

The clonotype comes from a human donor who received a combined kidney and bone marrow transplant. The sequences come from Tregs from blood, collected before the transplant. V and J are TRBV12-5 and TRBJ2-5; the match to TRBD2 covers 12 bases. CDR3 region: CASGLDLAGGLRETQYF. For the CDR3, the DNA is TGTGCTAGTGGTTTGGACCTAGCGGGGGGGCTAAGGGAGACCCAGTACTTC. Together with reference TRBV12-5 and TRBJ2-5, the CDR3 gives the full variable domain: DARVTQTPRHKVTEMGQEVTMRCQPILGHNTVFWYRQTMMQGLELLAYFRNRAPLDDSGMPKDRFSAEMPDATLATLKIQPSEPRDSAVYFCASGLDLAGGLRETQYFGPGTRLLVL.